These 12 T cell receptor beta chains came from one sample sequenced in a study of identical twins. TCRdb used MiXCR to reprocess the 5' RACE reads, holding one entry per CDR3 protein. This table has fewer than 650,000 distinct CDR3 sequences, 9.6% appearing once. The same sample was also used in a study of yellow fever vaccine responses in identical twins.

Sequencing input: PBMCs. All receptors derive from a woman between 18 and 30 years old in good health.

This clonotype was found many times. The genes are TRBV7-2 and TRBJ2-2, with 8 bases matching TRBD1. Germline V gene data show CDR1 as SGHTA and CDR2 as FQGNSA. The CDR3 sequence is 16 residues long. The V and J ends lost 4 bases and 5 bases, in that order; junction bases with no gene match: 9. CDR3 nucleotides: TGTGCCAGCAGCTCCCCTGGACAGGGTCGGACCGGGGAGCTGTTTTTT. Translation gives CASSSPGQGRTGELFF.

The CDR3 nucleotides are TGTGCCACCAGTGACCGTCAGGTCCAAGAGACCCAGTACTTC. The encoded protein is CATSDRQVQETQYF. The V call is TRBV24-1, the J call TRBJ2-5, with D hard to call. V lost 4 bases and J 1 base, leaving 9 bases between the germline ends. The germline V gene has CDR1 KGHDR and CDR2 SFDVKD. The CDR3 runs to 14 residues.

This clonotype was seen many times. The chain recombines TRBV12-3 or TRBV12-4 with TRBJ2-4, with no clear D. The CDR3 spans 17 residues. Trimming removed 3 bases at V and 0 bases at J, with 15 bases between. The CDR3 is CASSLVGKQIAKNIQYF. The DNA of the CDR3 is TGTGCCAGCAGTTTGGTTGGGAAACAGATAGCCAAAAACATTCAGTACTTC.

This clonotype has a count of ten or more. V gene TRBV12-3 or TRBV12-4 combines with J gene TRBJ1-1, with unresolved D. The CDR3 runs 13 residues. V was clipped by 2 bases and J by 4 bases, with 8 bases between them. The CDR3 sequence is CASSLRTFTEAFF. CDR3 DNA: TGTGCCAGCAGTTTACGAACGTTCACTGAAGCTTTCTTT.

The sample holds a few counts of this clonotype. The rearrangement uses TRBV21-1 and TRBJ2-1; the table's D call, TRBD2, has no DNA check behind it. TRBV21-1 corresponds to a pseudogene. CDR3 length equals 14 residues. Written as DNA, the CDR3 is TGTGCCAGCAGCATCGTAGGGTGGACCCGCAAGCAGTTCTTC. Translation gives CASSIVGWTRKQFF.

The chain recombines TRBV7-2 with TRBJ2-4, with a tentative D call TRBD1 (6 bases). This CDR3 region has 16 residues. V lost 1 base and J 0 bases, leaving 10 bases between the germline ends. Germline CDR1 reads SGHTA; CDR2 reads FQGNSA. CDR3 sequence (DNA): TGTGCCAGCAGCTTAGTCCCAGGGGTAGCCAAAAACATTCAGTACTTC. It is translated as CASSLVPGVAKNIQYF.

The genes are TRBV11-3 and TRBJ2-1; 13 bases agree with TRBD2. The CDR3 loop spans 16 amino acids. Germline CDR1 reads SGHNT; CDR2 reads YENEEA. Unmatched junction bases numbered 5, after V lost 5 bases and J lost 4 bases. CDR3 coding DNA: TGTGCCAGCAGCGGGGGACTAGCGGGGCGGTACAATGAGCAGTTCTTC. Protein sequence: CASSGGLAGRYNEQFF.

This clonotype was counted at least ten times. The genes are TRBV12-3 or TRBV12-4 and TRBJ2-5; 7 bases match TRBD1. CDR3 length equals 13 residues. The junction had 3 bases not matched to a gene; V was cut back by 5 bases and J by 3 bases. The CDR3 DNA reads as TGTGCCAGCAGTAGGGACAGAAAAGAGACCCAGTACTTC. As protein: CASSRDRKETQYF.

The chain couples TRBV2 to TRBJ2-1; 8 nucleotides match TRBD1. V lost 0 bases, J lost 8 bases, and 9 bases stayed unmatched. Per the germline V gene, CDR1 is SNHLY and CDR2 is FYNNEI. The CDR3 contains 16 residues. Written as DNA, the CDR3 is TGTGCCAGCAGTGAAGCCCGGACAGGGTTGCTGCATGAGCAGTTCTTC. This sequence encodes CASSEARTGLLHEQFF.

This clonotype has only a few counts. The CDR3 nucleotides are TGTGCCAGCAGCAAAAAAGCTAGCGCCCCCTACGAGCAGTACTTC. Residues: CASSKKASAPYEQYF. The chain employs TRBV5-5 and TRBJ2-7, with D perhaps matching TRBD2 (6 bases). The CDR3 runs 15 residues. V was shortened by 4 bases and J by 2 bases, with 16 bases between the two germline ends. Germline V gives CDR1 SGHKS, CDR2 YYEKEE (reference sequence). The full variable domain, rest sourced from reference TRBV5-5 and TRBJ2-7, is DAGVTQSPTHLIKTRGQQVTLRCSPISGHKSVSWYQQVLGQGPQFIFQYYEKEERGRGNFPDRFSARQFPNYSSELNVNALLLGDSALYLCASSKKASAPYEQYFGPGTRLTVT.

The chain has TRBV6-2 or TRBV6-3 and TRBJ2-5; D possibly corresponds to TRBD2 (5 bases). Germline V gene sequence: CDR1 MNHEY, CDR2 SVGEGT. CDR3 size: 13 residues. The V gene lost 6 bases and the J gene lost 3 bases, with 11 bases spanning the gap. CDR3 in DNA: TGTGCCAGCAGGCTGTTCGGGGAAGAGACCCAGTACTTC. It specifies CASRLFGEETQYF.

V usage is TRBV6-1 and J usage is TRBJ2-1; 8 nucleotides align to TRBD2. The junction had 13 bases not matched to a gene; V was cut back by 5 bases and J by 10 bases. The CDR3 is 15 amino acids. Germline CDR1 and CDR2: MNHNS and SASEGT. The CDR3 sequence: CASSTGTSSIGEQFF. In nucleotides, the CDR3 is TGTGCCAGCAGTACCGGGACTAGTTCTATCGGGGAGCAGTTCTTC.